The TCR beta chain described here comes from a study of cytomegalovirus exposure and HLA in healthy donors. Study-wide background: Falling in the Caucasian-associated ancestry cluster were about 83% of 350 to 400 genotyped donors.

For this clone: The antigen remains undetermined.

Trimming removed 8 bases at V and 7 bases at J, with 23 bases between. The CDR3 runs to 15 residues. Germline CDR1 and CDR2: MDHEN and SYDVKM. The primer mix had 60 Vbeta and 13 Jbeta primers. Repertoires were generated with immunoSEQ multiplex PCR, while TCRdb's copy carries only in-frame clones and drops some. The sample includes more than 85,000 clones, more than 70% of them seen just once. Findings and limits, study-wide: Cytomegalovirus-associated status was assigned to about 170 TCR beta chains. Only CMV serostatus was available as immune exposure information.

The chain uses TRBV28 and TRBJ1-2, with no clear D. Sequencing was done on a sample of PBMCs. The source is a female donor in good health and CMV-seronegative. The CDR3 sequence is CASGAPGRLGGGYTF. In nucleotides, the CDR3 is TGTGCCAGCGGCGCGCCGGGGAGGTTAGGTGGTGGCTACACCTTC.